One sample yielded the 6 T cell receptor beta chains listed below, sequenced in a study of radiotherapy plus CTLA-4 blockade in lung cancer. TCRdb's copy holds only in-frame clones and misses some; the assay was immunoSEQ multiplex PCR. The data hold around 78,000 clones, with 78% observed a single time. The sample was peripheral blood, taken from a patient treated with radiotherapy plus ipilimumab. The receptors derive from a human donor with non-small cell lung cancer who had a partial response to radiotherapy plus ipilimumab. Some clones in this sample may be carry-over from other donors' samples.

The rearrangement links TRBV28 to TRBJ2-3; 12 bases align to TRBD2. The germline V gene encodes CDR1 MDHEN and CDR2 SYDVKM. The CDR3 totals 15 residues. J was trimmed by 5 bases and V by 5 bases; bases with no gene match: 5. CDR3 in amino acids: CASSTRLAGEDTQYF. The CDR3 coding sequence is TGTGCCAGCAGTACAAGACTAGCGGGGGAAGATACGCAGTATTTT.

The rearrangement links TRBV30 to TRBJ1-1; D unresolved. This CDR3 has 13 amino acids. V lost 0 bases to trimming and J lost 2 bases, with 7 bases between them. CDR1 and CDR2 (germline): GTSNPN, SVGIG (reference sequence). The CDR3: CAWSVLRNTEAFF. In nucleotides, the CDR3 is TGTGCCTGGAGTGTACTCCGTAACACTGAAGCTTTCTTT. Full variable domain (missing parts from reference TRBV30 and TRBJ1-1): SQTIHQWPATLVQPVGSPLSLECTVEGTSNPNLYWYRQAAGRGLQLLFYSVGIGQISSEVPQNLSASRPQDRQFILSSKKLLLSDSGFYLCAWSVLRNTEAFFGQGTRLTVV.

This clone was recorded once. Here the CDR3 reads CATSRGTYEKLFF. The CDR3 nucleotides read TGTGCCACCAGCAGAGGAACATATGAAAAACTGTTTTTT. The V gene is TRBV15, the J gene TRBJ1-4; the D is unclear. This CDR3 region has 13 residues. CDR1 LNHNV and CDR2 YYDKDF come from the germline V gene (reference sequence). Trimming left V 1 base short and J 6 bases short, with 6 bases between.

The chain recombines TRBV7-3 with TRBJ2-5, with TRBD2 as a possible D gene (6 bases). V lost 5 bases and J 5 bases, leaving 12 bases between the germline ends. The CDR3 is made up of 13 amino acids. CDR1 is SGHTA, CDR2 FQGTGA, per germline. CDR3 sequence: CASSPFGRETQYF. As DNA, the CDR3 is TGTGCCAGCAGCCCCTTTGGGAGGGAGACCCAGTACTTC.

This sequence joins TRBV28 and TRBJ2-6; no clear D gene. The CDR3 is made up of 16 amino acids. Germline CDR1 is MDHEN and CDR2 is SYDVKM. V was shortened by 5 bases and J by 3 bases, with 14 bases between the two germline ends. In DNA form, the CDR3 reads TGTGCCAGCAGTCCCGCAGGCTCCGATGGGGCCAACGTCCTGACTTTC. This encodes CASSPAGSDGANVLTF.

This clone is a singleton in its sample. The V gene is TRBV19, the J gene TRBJ1-3, with 9 bases identical to TRBD1. Germline V gives CDR1 LNHDA, CDR2 SQIVND (reference sequence). The CDR3 length is 16 residues. V was clipped by 8 bases and J by 7 bases; unmatched bases: 15. CDR3 in DNA: TGTGCCAGTGGCGTGCCGGGACAGGGTATCGGTAACACCATATATTTT. Translated: CASGVPGQGIGNTIYF.